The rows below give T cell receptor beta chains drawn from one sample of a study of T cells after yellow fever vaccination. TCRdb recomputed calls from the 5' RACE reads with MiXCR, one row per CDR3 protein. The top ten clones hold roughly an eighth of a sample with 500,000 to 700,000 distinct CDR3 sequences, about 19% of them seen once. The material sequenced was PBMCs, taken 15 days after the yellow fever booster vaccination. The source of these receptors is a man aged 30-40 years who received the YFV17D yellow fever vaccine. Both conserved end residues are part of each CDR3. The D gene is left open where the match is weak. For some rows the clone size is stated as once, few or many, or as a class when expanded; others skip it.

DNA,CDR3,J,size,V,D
TGTGCCAGCAGCCCCCGGACAGCGAGGGAGACCCAGTACTTC,CASSPRTARETQYF,TRBJ2-5,few,TRBV3-1,-
TGTGCCAGCAGCGTATCTAGCGGGAGCTCCTACAATGAGCAGTTCTTC,CASSVSSGSSYNEQFF,TRBJ2-1,-,TRBV9,TRBD2
TGTGCCAGCAGCAATGGGGACACCAACACCGGGGAGCTGTTTTTT,CASSNGDTNTGELFF,TRBJ2-2,-,TRBV21-1,-
TGTGCCAGCTCCGGGGGCTTCTCCCCCTACGAGCAGTACTTC,CASSGGFSPYEQYF,TRBJ2-7,many,TRBV18,-
TGTGCCAGCAGCGCGCCGGGACTAGCGGGATTCAATGAGCAGTTCTTC,CASSAPGLAGFNEQFF,TRBJ2-1,few,TRBV7-9,TRBD2
TGTGCCAGCAGTCCCTCCGGGACAGGGGGTGGCACCGGGGAGCTGTTTTTT,CASSPSGTGGGTGELFF,TRBJ2-2,few,TRBV6-1,TRBD1
TGCAGCGTTGAATCGGGGTATTGGGGGATGAACACTGAAGCTTTCTTT,CSVESGYWGMNTEAFF,TRBJ1-1,few,TRBV29-1,-
TGCAGTGCTGGCTTTGGTGCGGGTTTCAATGAGCAGTTCTTC,CSAGFGAGFNEQFF,TRBJ2-1,-,TRBV20-1,-
TGTGCCAGCCAGGAGGCCGGGACTAGCGGGAGTAATGAGCAGTTCTTC,CASQEAGTSGSNEQFF,TRBJ2-1,few,TRBV28,TRBD2
TGCAGCGTTGTTGTGCTAGCGGGGAACGAGCAGTACTTC,CSVVVLAGNEQYF,TRBJ2-7,many,TRBV29-1,TRBD2
TGCGCCAGCAGCCCGGTCGCGAGCTCCTACAATGAGCAGTTCTTC,CASSPVASSYNEQFF,TRBJ2-1,few,TRBV5-1,-
TGTGCCAGCAGCGTGCGAACCTCTGGAAACACCATATATTTT,CASSVRTSGNTIYF,TRBJ1-3,-,TRBV9,-
TGCAGTGCTAGAAAAGGGACTACGCACAATGAGCAGTTCTTC,CSARKGTTHNEQFF,TRBJ2-1,-,TRBV20-1,TRBD2
TGTGCCAGCAGCTTAGAGCCCGAGGGGAGGGAATCACCCCTCCACTTT,CASSLEPEGRESPLHF,TRBJ1-6,few,TRBV7-6,-
TGTGCCAGCAGCCTCGACAGGCCTGAAGCTTTCTTT,CASSLDRPEAFF,TRBJ1-1,few,TRBV7-2,-
TGCAGTGCTACGTCGAACCCGACCCAGTACTTC,CSATSNPTQYF,TRBJ2-5,-,TRBV20-1,-
TGTGCCAGCAGCTTACCTGGCGCGGGAGTTCGGGCAGATACGCAGTATTTT,CASSLPGAGVRADTQYF,TRBJ2-3,few,TRBV7-6,TRBD2
TGCAGCGCCTCCGTCCTGGGTCGGGCCCAGTACTTC,CSASVLGRAQYF,TRBJ2-5,-,TRBV29-1,-
TGCAGTGCTAGAGATGCCAGGCGGGAGGGCCTCTCGCAGACCCAGTACTTC,CSARDARREGLSQTQYF,TRBJ2-5,-,TRBV20-1,TRBD2
TGTGCCAGCAGCCGAAGTACTCTCTCCTACGAGCAGTACTTC,CASSRSTLSYEQYF,TRBJ2-7,-,TRBV7-2,-
TGTGCCAGCAGTTTAGACAAGGACAGGGAGATTTGGAATGAGCAGTTCTTC,CASSLDKDREIWNEQFF,TRBJ2-1,few,TRBV12-3/TRBV12-4,TRBD1
TGTGCCAGCAGTGAATTTCTGAATCAGCCCCAGCATTTT,CASSEFLNQPQHF,TRBJ1-5,-,TRBV6-1,-
TGCAGCGTTGGACCTTTGCTCACAGATACGCAGTATTTT,CSVGPLLTDTQYF,TRBJ2-3,once,TRBV29-1,-
TGCGCCAGCAGCTTGTCAGGTAGCGGGAAGTTCACCGGGGAGCTGTTTTTT,CASSLSGSGKFTGELFF,TRBJ2-2,-,TRBV5-1,TRBD2
TGCAGTGCTAGTAGGACTAGCGGGTTCAATGAGCAGTTCTTC,CSASRTSGFNEQFF,TRBJ2-1,-,TRBV20-1,TRBD2
TGTGCCAGCTTAGTCCGGGACCGGCTAACGAGCTCCTACGAGCAGTACTTC,CASLVRDRLTSSYEQYF,TRBJ2-7,few,TRBV28,-
TGTGCCAGCAGCGTAGTCCCGGAGGGCCGAGACAATGAGCAGTTCTTC,CASSVVPEGRDNEQFF,TRBJ2-1,-,TRBV9,-
TGTGCCAGCAGCTTGTCTGATCTAGACATTCAGTACTTC,CASSLSDLDIQYF,TRBJ2-4,-,TRBV7-3,-
TGTGCCAGCATCCATGGACTAGCGGTCCGGGCGGTATCAGATACGCAGTATTTT,CASIHGLAVRAVSDTQYF,TRBJ2-3,-,TRBV11-2,TRBD2
TGTGCCAGCAGCCCTACAGGGAACCAAGAGACCCAGTACTTC,CASSPTGNQETQYF,TRBJ2-5,many,TRBV12-3/TRBV12-4,-
TGTGCCAGCAGCGACCGGGACCTTACAGATACGCAGTATTTT,CASSDRDLTDTQYF,TRBJ2-3,-,TRBV13,-
TGTGCCAGCAGCTCAGACGGGTACTACACTGAAGCTTTCTTT,CASSSDGYYTEAFF,TRBJ1-1,once,TRBV11-2,-